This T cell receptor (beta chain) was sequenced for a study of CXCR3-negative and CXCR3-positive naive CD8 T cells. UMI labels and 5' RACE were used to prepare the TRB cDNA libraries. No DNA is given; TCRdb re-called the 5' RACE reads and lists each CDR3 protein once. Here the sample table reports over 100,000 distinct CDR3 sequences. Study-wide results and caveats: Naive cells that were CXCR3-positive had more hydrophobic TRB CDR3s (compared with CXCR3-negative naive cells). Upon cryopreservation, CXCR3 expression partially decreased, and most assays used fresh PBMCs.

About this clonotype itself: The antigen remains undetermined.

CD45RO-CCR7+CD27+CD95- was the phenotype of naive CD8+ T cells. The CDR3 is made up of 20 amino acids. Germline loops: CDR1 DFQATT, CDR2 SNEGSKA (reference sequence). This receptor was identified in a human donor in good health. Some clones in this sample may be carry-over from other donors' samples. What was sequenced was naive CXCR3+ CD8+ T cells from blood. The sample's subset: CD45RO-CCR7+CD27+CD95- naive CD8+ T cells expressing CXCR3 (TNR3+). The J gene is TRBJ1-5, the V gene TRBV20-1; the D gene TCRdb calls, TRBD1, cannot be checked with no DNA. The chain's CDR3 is CSARDWGYKLVGNGNQPQHF.